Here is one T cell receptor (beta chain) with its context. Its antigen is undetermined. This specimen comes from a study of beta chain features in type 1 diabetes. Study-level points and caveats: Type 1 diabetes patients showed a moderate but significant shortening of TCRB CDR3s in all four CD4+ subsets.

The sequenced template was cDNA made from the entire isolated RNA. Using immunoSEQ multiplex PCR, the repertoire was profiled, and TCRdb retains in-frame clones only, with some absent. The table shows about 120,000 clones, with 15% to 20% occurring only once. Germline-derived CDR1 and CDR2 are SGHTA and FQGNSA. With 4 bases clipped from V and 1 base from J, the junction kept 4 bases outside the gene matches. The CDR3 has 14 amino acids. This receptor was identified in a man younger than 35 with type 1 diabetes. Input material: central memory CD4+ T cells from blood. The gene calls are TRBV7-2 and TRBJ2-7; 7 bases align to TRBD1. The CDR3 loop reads CASSYRTGSYEQYF. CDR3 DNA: TGTGCCAGCAGCTACCGGACAGGATCCTACGAGCAGTACTTC.